The 2 T cell receptor beta chains below all came from one sample that was sequenced in a study of beta chain features in type 1 diabetes. Isolated RNA was reverse transcribed in full, so expressed TCRB transcripts were sequenced. The method was immunoSEQ multiplex PCR; TCRdb's version includes in-frame clones alone and lacks a portion of them. The sample includes some 240,000 clones, about 11% seen only once; the top ten take 1% to 1.5%. The specimen sequenced was central memory CD4+ T cells from blood. These receptors originate from a man between 18 and 29 years old in good health.

This chain connects TRBV14 to TRBJ2-7; 11 bases are a match to TRBD2. Germline values: CDR1 SGHDN, CDR2 FVKESK. With V trimmed by 4 bases and J by 5 bases, 7 bases remained unmatched. The CDR3 loop spans 15 amino acids. For the CDR3, the DNA is TGTGCCAGCAGCCCAGGACTAGCGGGCAGCCACGAGCAGTACTTC. Encoded protein: CASSPGLAGSHEQYF.

The chain joins TRBV18 to TRBJ2-5; possible D gene TRBD2, 6 bases. Trimming pared 0 bases from V and 4 bases from J, leaving 6 bases between. The CDR3 sequence is 13 residues long. Germline CDR1 is KGHSH and CDR2 is LQKENI. The CDR3 loop is CASSPPGGETQYF. The CDR3 DNA follows: TGTGCCAGCTCACCACCGGGAGGAGAGACCCAGTACTTC.